A selection of T cell receptor beta chains follows, all from one sample in a study of cytomegalovirus exposure and HLA in healthy donors. Here immunoSEQ multiplex PCR was the method, and the copy in TCRdb shows in-frame clones only, minus some. Here the sample spans 75,000 to 95,000 clones, 96% being singletons. The sequenced material came from PBMCs. These receptors were taken from a man younger than 35 in good health and CMV-seronegative. The CDR3 runs from the conserved cysteine through the conserved F or W.

TRBJ1-1,TRBV27,CASSRTGHRDTEAFF
TRBJ2-1,TRBV7-9,CASSLATSRNEQFF
TRBJ1-5,TRBV7-2,CASSLVRGGSNQPQHF
TRBJ2-7,TRBV11-2,CASSPEPGTSYEQYF
TRBJ2-1,TRBV6-6,CASSTLAGAFYEQFF
TRBJ2-1,TRBV7-9,CASSSSGKGYNEQFF
TRBJ1-2,TRBV4-3,CASSPGQGAIGYTF
TRBJ1-2,TRBV6-6,CASSYAPGQDNYGYTF
TRBJ2-1,TRBV9,CASSVGLADEQFF
TRBJ1-2,TRBV30,CAWSVLGGYGYTF
TRBJ2-3,TRBV2,CASRVGLPGDTQYF
TRBJ1-3,TRBV19,CASRTGVVGNTIYF
TRBJ2-3,TRBV10-1,CASSRGPGQGLGGTDTQYF
TRBJ2-1,TRBV4-1,CASSQDLGGRVYNEQFF
TRBJ1-1,TRBV9,CASSVVPSSAGNTEAFF
TRBJ1-5,TRBV19,CASNRGQGTGNQPQHF
TRBJ2-7,TRBV29-1,CSVEVGDEQYF
TRBJ2-7,TRBV2,CASRPGQGSYEQYF
TRBJ2-3,TRBV11-3,CASSFGTSGVSTDTQYF
TRBJ1-5,TRBV19,CASSILDSSNQPQHF
TRBJ2-7,TRBV18,CASSPGVAGTYEQYF
TRBJ1-2,TRBV5-8,CASSLVGGQGQLTGYTF
TRBJ2-5,TRBV9,CASSVGQGQETQYF
TRBJ2-1,TRBV15,CATSRARGAPYNEQFF
TRBJ2-1,TRBV11-2,CASSFSRGLLNEQFF
TRBJ1-4,TRBV28,CASSPGTGATNEKLFF
TRBJ1-1,TRBV21-1,CASSKVSGRPEAFF
TRBJ2-1,TRBV6-5,CASSYQGGEGYNEQFF
TRBJ1-1,TRBV28,CASHKGGKDTEAFF
TRBJ1-1,TRBV9,CASSPNSGAANTEAFF
TRBJ1-3,TRBV19,CASSSPRISGNTIYF
TRBJ1-1,TRBV27,CASSLSFASSIQAFF
TRBJ1-3,TRBV13,CASSHQGAPGNTIYF
TRBJ2-1,TRBV25-1,CASSGDRAYNEQFF
TRBJ2-5,TRBV5-1,CASRRTSRNQETQYF
TRBJ2-1,TRBV7-7,CASSLLAGAPGSISSYNEQFF
TRBJ2-1,TRBV7-2,CASSSTSGPYNEQFF
TRBJ1-1,TRBV6-5,CASSYRLNTEAFF
TRBJ1-2,TRBV11-2,CASSLDRGKTYGYTF
TRBJ2-5,TRBV7-6,CASSLLLATSLGEQYF
TRBJ2-5,TRBV30,CAWSGGTVYQETQYF
TRBJ2-1,TRBV27,CASSPPGTGYYNEQFF
TRBJ2-3,TRBV4-2,CASSQDGGLAGGVGTDTQYF
TRBJ2-3,TRBV7-9,CASRPLAGVTDTQYF
TRBJ2-5,TRBV5-1,CASSLLTGGLETQYF
TRBJ2-1,TRBV2,CASSVFRSRNEQFF
TRBJ2-3,TRBV28,CASSLTGQITDTQYF
TRBJ2-1,TRBV7-8,CASSSDLGGSSYNEQFF
TRBJ2-3,TRBV5-1,CASSSGTSGRTDTQYF
TRBJ1-1,TRBV27,CASRFQGAGYTEAFF
TRBJ2-7,TRBV7-2,CASSLRGRGVFYEQYF
TRBJ1-4,TRBV6-5,CASSYSQGKLFF
TRBJ2-5,TRBV5-1,CASSFYRGGETQYF
TRBJ2-1,TRBV4-1,CASSRTGGPPNEQFF
TRBJ1-2,TRBV18,CASSPGTGGHGYTF
TRBJ2-1,TRBV28,CASSFSGRKDEQFF